The 20 T cell receptor beta chains presented below share a single source sample, sequenced in a study of Ad26.COV2.S vaccination and SARS-CoV-2 variants. Using immunoSEQ multiplex PCR, the repertoire was profiled, and TCRdb retains in-frame clones only, with some absent. This table holds a few hundred thousand clones, approximately 92% found once. Treatment here: approximately 18 received Ad26.COV2.S at low or high dose, single or two shots; 5 received placebo; per-sample allocation not given. The samples date from day 63 after the first vaccine or placebo injection. Sequenced material: peripheral blood, taken in a trial of Ad26.COV2.S vaccine versus placebo. The source is a person aged 18-60 years who received the Ad26.COV2.S COVID-19 vaccine or a placebo.

This chain uses TRBV6-2 or TRBV6-3 with TRBJ1-5, with 7 positions matching TRBD1. This CDR3 region has 18 residues. With V trimmed by 2 bases and J by 2 bases, 12 bases remained unmatched. The germline V gene has CDR1 MNHEY and CDR2 SVGEGT. CDR3 loop: CASSYPTYTGVGNQPQHF. The CDR3 DNA reads TGTGCCAGCAGTTACCCGACTTACACAGGGGTCGGCAATCAGCCCCAGCATTTT.

This clone was picked up one time. This chain uses TRBV5-4 with TRBJ2-3, with TRBD2 identical over 7 bases. This CDR3 is 17 amino acids long. Losses at the gene ends were 1 base for V and 2 bases for J; bases not matched to a gene: 10. Germline CDR1 is SGHNT and CDR2 is YYREEE (reference sequence). CDR3 in DNA: TGTGCCAGCAGCTTGTCTAGCGGCCACTTACTCACAGATACGCAGTATTTT. It encodes CASSLSSGHLLTDTQYF.

The rearrangement joins TRBV9 to TRBJ1-3, with D unresolved. Germline CDR1 SGDLS, CDR2 YYNGEE. V was cut by 4 bases and J by 0 bases, with 11 bases left in between. The CDR3 spans 15 residues. CDR3 amino acids: CASSTRTGSGNTIYF. CDR3 coding DNA: TGTGCCAGCAGCACCCGGACTGGCTCTGGAAACACCATATATTTT.

This chain uses TRBV5-1 with TRBJ1-1, with D perhaps matching TRBD1 (6 bases). This CDR3 is built from 14 residues. The V end was cut by 3 bases, the J end by 5 bases, with 14 bases between. Germline CDR1 and CDR2: SGHRS and YFSETQ. The CDR3 region has the DNA TGCGCCAGCAGCTCTGGACAGACGGGGACTGAAGCTTTCTTT. Its protein is CASSSGQTGTEAFF.

The chain's CDR3 is CASSQTSGGMMSSYNEQFF. The CDR3 nucleotides read TGCGCCAGCAGCCAGACTAGCGGGGGGATGATGAGCTCCTACAATGAGCAGTTCTTC. This chain connects TRBV4-3 to TRBJ2-1; 13 bases fit TRBD2. CDR1 LGHNA and CDR2 YSLEER come from the germline V gene. V lost 3 bases, J lost 0 bases, and 8 bases stayed unmatched. There are 19 residues in the CDR3.

Note on this clone: It is unclear where the CDR3 begins or ends on the DNA, so no DNA is shown, and the CDR3 is as TCRdb lists it. The rearrangement uses TRBV6-5 and TRBJ1-6; the table's D call, TRBD1, was not checked against the DNA. Germline values: CDR1 MNHEY, CDR2 SVGAGI. The CDR3 spans 14 amino acids, including both terminal residues. CDR3 residues: CASILDRSNSPLHF.

The V gene is TRBV6-5, the J gene TRBJ2-1, with unresolved D. Trimming pared 7 bases from V and 4 bases from J, leaving 17 bases between. The CDR3 has 15 amino acids. CDR1 is MNHEY and CDR2 is SVGAGI in the germline V gene. The CDR3 DNA is TGTGCCAGCAATATAAGACCCGCCGAATACAATGAGCAGTTCTTC. Protein sequence: CASNIRPAEYNEQFF.

The chain uses TRBV6-2 or TRBV6-3 and TRBJ1-6, with D perhaps matching TRBD1 (5 bases). V was trimmed by 0 bases and J by 4 bases, leaving 13 bases between them. This CDR3 has 17 residues. Per the germline V gene, CDR1 is MNHEY and CDR2 is SVGEGT. The DNA for the CDR3 is TGTGCCAGCAGTTACTCCTTTCGGACAAATTATAATTCACCCCTCCACTTT. Encoded protein: CASSYSFRTNYNSPLHF.

This chain links TRBV28 with TRBJ2-6, with D unresolved. V was shortened by 3 bases and J by 0 bases, with 6 bases between the two germline ends. Germline V CDR1 and CDR2: MDHEN, SYDVKM. This CDR3 spans 15 amino acids. The CDR3: CASSFPPSGANVLTF. The CDR3 nucleotides are TGTGCCAGCAGTTTTCCCCCCTCTGGGGCCAACGTCCTGACTTTC.

The rearrangement uses TRBV6-5 and TRBJ2-3, with TRBD1 identical over 7 bases. Germline loops: CDR1 MNHEY, CDR2 SVGAGI. This CDR3 contains 15 residues. After removal of 0 bases from V and 5 bases from J, the junction contained 5 bases not matched to a gene. CDR3 in DNA: TGTGCCAGCAGTTACTCGGCAGGGGGTGGAGATACGCAGTATTTT. Residues: CASSYSAGGGDTQYF.

The gene calls are TRBV19 and TRBJ2-4; D gene ambiguous. This CDR3 has 20 amino acids. The germline CDR1 and CDR2 sequences are LNHDA and SQIVND (reference sequence). Trimming pared 3 bases from V and 3 bases from J, leaving 27 bases between. The CDR3 loop reads CASSIASGPLSGPVKNIQYF. The CDR3 DNA is TGTGCCAGTAGTATCGCATCCGGGCCCCTCTCGGGCCCCGTCAAAAACATTCAGTACTTC.

The chain couples TRBV5-1 to TRBJ2-7; D might be TRBD1 (5 bases). The CDR3 totals 15 residues. CDR1 SGHRS and CDR2 YFSETQ come from the germline V gene. The V end lost 0 bases, the J end lost 1 base, and 11 bases lay between the germline ends. CDR3 sequence: CASSLEDTPSYEQYF. CDR3 sequence (DNA): TGCGCCAGCAGCTTGGAGGACACTCCATCCTACGAGCAGTACTTC.

The chain employs TRBV28 and TRBJ1-6; perhaps TRBD1 as D (5 bases). The V gene's germline CDR1 is MDHEN and CDR2 SYDVKM. V was pared by 2 bases and J by 7 bases, with 18 bases between. The CDR3 is 17 residues long. This CDR3 reads CASSLGAFGPNNSPLHF. The DNA for the CDR3 is TGTGCCAGCAGTTTAGGGGCCTTTGGACCTAACAATTCACCCCTCCACTTT.

The chain combines TRBV9 with TRBJ2-1, with 10 bases fitting TRBD2. V shed 4 bases and J 2 bases; nucleotides not matched to a gene: 6. Germline V gives CDR1 SGDLS, CDR2 YYNGEE. The CDR3 loop spans 16 amino acids. The CDR3: CASSTRTSGTYNEQFF. The CDR3 DNA reads as TGTGCCAGCAGCACCCGGACTAGCGGCACCTACAATGAGCAGTTCTTC. The full variable domain, its missing parts supplied by reference TRBV9 and TRBJ2-1, is DSGVTQTPKHLITATGQRVTLRCSPRSGDLSVYWYQQSLDQGLQFLIQYYNGEERAKGNILERFSAQQFPDLHSELNLSSLELGDSALYFCASSTRTSGTYNEQFFGPGTRLTVL.

This clone was observed a single time. The chain recombines TRBV6-1 with TRBJ1-2; 8 nucleotides align to TRBD1. CDR3 length equals 16 residues. V was clipped by 3 bases and J by 3 bases; unmatched bases: 9. Germline CDR1 and CDR2: MNHNS and SASEGT. The CDR3 DNA sequence: TGTGCCAGCAGTGATATCCTCCCGACAGGGGACTATGGCTACACCTTC. Its translation is CASSDILPTGDYGYTF.

This chain joins TRBV5-1 and TRBJ2-5; 7 nucleotides line up with TRBD2. Losses at the gene ends were 2 bases for V and 5 bases for J; bases not matched to a gene: 3. The CDR3 is 13 residues long. CDR1 is SGHRS and CDR2 is YFSETQ in the germline V gene. The CDR3, as DNA: TGCGCCAGCAGCTTCACCGGGGGGGAGACCCAGTACTTC. Its protein is CASSFTGGETQYF.

The genes are TRBV4-1 and TRBJ1-4; D is uncertain. Deletions cut 0 bases from V and 7 bases from J, with 9 bases between. Germline CDR1 reads MGHRA; CDR2 reads YSYEKL. The CDR3 runs to 14 residues. The DNA for the CDR3 is TGCGCCAGCAGCCAAGAACGCACAGTTGAAAAACTGTTTTTT. Protein sequence: CASSQERTVEKLFF.

In its sample, this clone was seen once. The chain links TRBV13 to TRBJ2-7; TRBD1 is a possible D gene (5 bases). Germline CDR1 reads PRHDT; CDR2 reads FYEKMQ (reference sequence). V lost 2 bases, J lost 2 bases, and 10 bases lay in between. The CDR3 has 14 residues. The CDR3 loop is CASSLRGFTYEQYF. The CDR3 DNA reads TGTGCCAGCAGCTTAAGGGGATTCACCTACGAGCAGTACTTC.

V is TRBV15 and J is TRBJ1-2; perhaps TRBD1 as D (5 bases). Germline-derived CDR1 and CDR2 are LNHNV and YYDKDF (reference sequence). The CDR3 is 17 amino acids. The germline V and J ends were trimmed by 0 bases and 1 base, with 15 bases remaining between them. The CDR3 nucleotides read TGTGCCACCAGCAGAGATTCCGTACAGGCTCATAACTATGGCTACACCTTC. It translates to CATSRDSVQAHNYGYTF.

The chain is built from TRBV5-4 and TRBJ1-1; TRBD1 is a possible D gene (6 bases). V was shortened by 4 bases and J by 6 bases, with 19 bases between the two germline ends. CDR1 is SGHNT and CDR2 is YYREEE in the germline V gene (reference sequence). CDR3 length: 15 amino acids. CDR3 sequence reads: CASSIERSRGSEAFF. The DNA of the CDR3 is TGTGCCAGCAGCATAGAACGAAGCAGGGGCTCTGAAGCTTTCTTT.